This TCR beta chain was identified during a study of healthy donors' naive CD4 and CD8 T cells. Each TCR library used 450 to 600 ng of total RNA and a linear amplification protocol. TCRdb used MiXCR to reprocess the reads, holding one entry per CDR3 protein. Of 150,000 to 200,000 distinct CDR3 sequences in the sample, around 80% were seen once. Germline V CDR1 and CDR2: MNHEY, SVGAGI. V shed 6 bases and J 0 bases; nucleotides not matched to a gene: 5. CDR3 size: 15 residues. The chain uses TRBV6-5 and TRBJ2-7, with TRBD2 matching over 10 bases. The sequence was obtained from a pool of human donors in good health; the sample pools cells from several healthy donors. Sequences were obtained from naive CD4+ and CD8+ T cells sorted from blood, pooled from several donors. CDR3 in amino acids: CASSSGLADSYEQYF. The CDR3 DNA reads as TGTGCCAGCAGCTCAGGACTAGCGGACTCCTACGAGCAGTACTTC.